A single sample is the source of the 16 T cell receptor beta chains below, sequenced in a study of PD-1 blockade in classical Hodgkin lymphoma. Generated by immunoSEQ multiplex PCR, the TCRdb table keeps only in-frame clones and is missing some. Of tens of thousands of clones in the sample, approximately 64% were seen once. All trial patients relapsed after autologous stem cell transplantation. The specimen was peripheral blood mononuclear cells (PBMCs), collected at baseline. The receptors derive from a human donor with classical Hodgkin lymphoma.

This clone was found once. The V gene is TRBV6-5, the J gene TRBJ1-4; TRBD1 might be the D (5 bases). This CDR3 spans 15 amino acids. Deletions cut 3 bases from V and 1 base from J, with 9 bases between. The germline CDR1 and CDR2 sequences are MNHEY and SVGAGI. The CDR3 DNA follows: TGTGCCAGCAGTTATTCCGGGGGAACTAATGAAAAACTGTTTTTT. It translates to CASSYSGGTNEKLFF.

This clone showed up just a few times. The chain joins TRBV7-3 to TRBJ1-1; D possibly corresponds to TRBD1 (6 bases). The CDR3 extends over 14 amino acids. V dropped 4 bases and J dropped 0 bases, with 9 bases sitting between them. The germline V gene has CDR1 SGHTA and CDR2 FQGTGA. The CDR3 DNA reads as TGTGCCAGCAGCTCTGGACAGTTGAACACTGAAGCTTTCTTT. It yields the protein CASSSGQLNTEAFF.

This chain's CDR3 is CASSLATDYNSPLHF. CDR3 nucleotides: TGCGCCAGCAGCCTGGCGACAGACTATAATTCACCCCTCCACTTT. This rearrangement joins TRBV4-3 to TRBJ1-6; a possible D gene is TRBD1 (5 bases). Germline loops: CDR1 LGHNA, CDR2 YSLEER. V was cut by 4 bases and J by 3 bases, with 10 bases left in between. The CDR3 has 15 residues.

This sequence joins TRBV11-2 and TRBJ1-4, with 10 bases that match TRBD1. This CDR3 spans 14 amino acids. Looked up from germline, CDR1 is SGHAT and CDR2 is FQNNGV. The junction had 3 bases not matched to a gene; V was cut back by 5 bases and J by 6 bases. In DNA form, the CDR3 reads TGTGCCAGCAGCGTGACAGGGGGCTATGAAAAACTGTTTTTT. This codes for CASSVTGGYEKLFF.

The chain links TRBV4-3 to TRBJ2-7; 7 bases are a match to TRBD1. The V gene end was trimmed by 0 bases and the J gene end by 2 bases; junction bases not matched to a gene: 1. Germline V lookup: CDR1 LGHNA, CDR2 YSLEER. The CDR3 length is 14 residues. This CDR3 is CASSQETGTYEQYF. The CDR3 DNA is TGCGCCAGCAGCCAAGAGACAGGGACCTACGAGCAGTACTTC.

V and J are TRBV6-6 and TRBJ2-1; D gene uncertain. The CDR3 runs to 14 residues. Trimming took off 5 bases at V and 1 base at J, with 9 bases between the two ends. Germline V gene lookup returns CDR1 MNHNY and CDR2 SVGAGI (reference sequence). CDR3 bases: TGTGCCAGCAGTCGTGTGGGTTCCTACAATGAGCAGTTCTTC. The encoded protein is CASSRVGSYNEQFF.

The chain joins TRBV6-5 to TRBJ1-3; D is unresolved. Trimming cost V 5 bases and J 0 bases, with 11 bases left between them. The CDR3 sequence is 15 residues long. Germline V lookup: CDR1 MNHEY, CDR2 SVGAGI. CDR3 sequence (DNA): TGTGCCAGCAGTGCAAACGGTTACTCTGGAAACACCATATATTTT. This codes for CASSANGYSGNTIYF.

A few counts support this clone. The chain's CDR3 is CASSQATTSHNEQFF. DNA for the CDR3: TGCGCCAGCAGCCAAGCGACGACTAGCCACAATGAGCAGTTCTTC. The chain links TRBV4-1 to TRBJ2-1; 7 bases line up with TRBD2. The germline gives CDR1 MGHRA, CDR2 YSYEKL. This CDR3 contains 15 residues. After removal of 1 base from V and 5 bases from J, the junction contained 5 bases not matched to a gene.

Here the CDR3 DNA reads TGTGCCAGCAGCGTAGGAGGCGGGGCCACAGATACGCAGTATTTT. It specifies CASSVGGGATDTQYF. V is TRBV9 and J is TRBJ2-3; D is perhaps TRBD2 (6 bases). V was cut by 0 bases and J by 2 bases, with 10 bases left in between. The CDR3 sequence is 15 residues long. The germline V gene has CDR1 SGDLS and CDR2 YYNGEE.

This CDR3 is CASSLSREGVNEQFF. The CDR3 DNA reads as TGTGCCAGCAGTTTATCACGGGAGGGCGTCAATGAGCAGTTCTTC. V and J are TRBV27 and TRBJ2-1, with TRBD2 identical over 8 bases. Germline V gives CDR1 MNHEY, CDR2 SMNVEV (reference sequence). CDR3 length: 15 amino acids. Trimming cost V 0 bases and J 6 bases; bases outside gene matches: 4.

The V and J genes are TRBV19 and TRBJ1-1; 11 bases match TRBD1. The CDR3 runs to 15 residues. The V gene end was trimmed by 3 bases and the J gene end by 5 bases; junction bases not matched to a gene: 5. Germline V gene data show CDR1 as LNHDA and CDR2 as SQIVND (reference sequence). The CDR3: CASSISGTGGTEAFF. CDR3 in DNA: TGTGCCAGTAGTATTTCCGGGACAGGGGGTACTGAAGCTTTCTTT.

The chain couples TRBV5-1 to TRBJ1-5; D is ambiguous. The V and J ends lost 5 bases and 4 bases respectively, with 16 bases between them. The germline CDR1 and CDR2 sequences are SGHRS and YFSETQ. The CDR3 loop spans 15 amino acids. CDR3 amino acids: CASSSAGFPNQPQHF. As DNA, the CDR3 is TGCGCCAGCAGTTCGGCGGGGTTCCCGAATCAGCCCCAGCATTTT.

The chain couples TRBV7-2 to TRBJ2-5; the match to TRBD2 covers 9 bases. The CDR3 is 16 amino acids. Looked up from germline, CDR1 is SGHTA and CDR2 is FQGNSA. V dropped 1 base and J dropped 4; count of bases not matched to a gene: 7. The CDR3 region is CASSLGGLAGLETQYF. In nucleotides, the CDR3 is TGTGCCAGCAGCTTAGGGGGGCTAGCGGGGTTAGAGACCCAGTACTTC.

CDR3 sequence: CASGLVPGRMRTEAFF. As DNA, the CDR3 is TGTGCTAGTGGTTTGGTACCAGGGCGGATGAGGACTGAAGCTTTCTTT. V gene TRBV12-5 combines with J gene TRBJ1-1; maybe TRBD1 (5 bases). V lost 0 bases to trimming and J lost 5 bases, with 16 bases between them. Per the germline V gene, CDR1 is LGHNT and CDR2 is FRNRAP. The CDR3 sequence is 16 residues long.

J is TRBJ2-5 and V is TRBV7-2; a possible D gene is TRBD2 (6 bases). The germline CDR1 and CDR2 sequences are SGHTA and FQGNSA. V gave up 5 bases and J gave up 2 bases, with 15 bases separating them. This CDR3 is built from 15 residues. The CDR3 DNA follows: TGTGCCAGCAGCCCCCGGGGTAGCGGACAAGAGACCCAGTACTTC. It is translated as CASSPRGSGQETQYF.

The rearrangement links TRBV7-9 to TRBJ2-1, with D possibly matching TRBD2 (6 bases). Germline assignment: CDR1 SEHNR and CDR2 FQNEAQ (reference sequence). The CDR3 totals 12 residues. V was clipped by 0 bases and J by 10 bases, with 7 bases between them. The CDR3 DNA reads TGTGCCAGCAGCTTAGCGGGGAGGGAGCAGTTCTTC. Translation gives CASSLAGREQFF.